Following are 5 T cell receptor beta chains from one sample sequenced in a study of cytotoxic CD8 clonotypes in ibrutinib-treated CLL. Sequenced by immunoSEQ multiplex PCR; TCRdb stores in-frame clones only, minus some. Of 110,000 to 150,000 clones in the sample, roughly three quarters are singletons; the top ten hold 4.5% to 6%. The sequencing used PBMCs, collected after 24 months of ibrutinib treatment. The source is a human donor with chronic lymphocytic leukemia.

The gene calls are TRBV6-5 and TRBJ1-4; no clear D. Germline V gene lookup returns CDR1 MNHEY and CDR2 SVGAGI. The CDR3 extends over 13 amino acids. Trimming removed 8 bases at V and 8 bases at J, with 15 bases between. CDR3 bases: TGTGCCAGCTCGCGCGGTCCCCTGGAAAAACTGTTTTTT. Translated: CASSRGPLEKLFF.

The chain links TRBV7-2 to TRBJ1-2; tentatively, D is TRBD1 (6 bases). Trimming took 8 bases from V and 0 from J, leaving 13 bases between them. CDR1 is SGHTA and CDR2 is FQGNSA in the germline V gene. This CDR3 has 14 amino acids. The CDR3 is CASAGGPANYGYTF. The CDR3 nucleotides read TGTGCCAGCGCCGGGGGGCCAGCTAACTATGGCTACACCTTC.

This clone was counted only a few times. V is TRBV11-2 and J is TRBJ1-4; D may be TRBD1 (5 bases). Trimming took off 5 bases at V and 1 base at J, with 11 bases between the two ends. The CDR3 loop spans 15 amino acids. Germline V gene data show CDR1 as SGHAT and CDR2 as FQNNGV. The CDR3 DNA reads TGTGCCAGCAGCCCCGGGGCAGGAACTAATGAAAAACTGTTTTTT. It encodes CASSPGAGTNEKLFF.

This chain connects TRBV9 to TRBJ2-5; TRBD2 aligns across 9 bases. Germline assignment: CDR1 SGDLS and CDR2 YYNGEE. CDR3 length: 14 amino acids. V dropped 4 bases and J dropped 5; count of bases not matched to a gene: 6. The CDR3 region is CASSLGTSWETQYF. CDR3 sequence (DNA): TGTGCCAGCAGCCTTGGGACTAGCTGGGAGACCCAGTACTTC.

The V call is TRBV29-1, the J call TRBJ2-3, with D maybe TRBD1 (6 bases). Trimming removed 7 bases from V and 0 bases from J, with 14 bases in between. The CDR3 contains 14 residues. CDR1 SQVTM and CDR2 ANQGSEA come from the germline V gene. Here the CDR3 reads CSAQWGLSTDTQYF. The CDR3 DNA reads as TGCAGCGCCCAGTGGGGGCTAAGCACAGATACGCAGTATTTT.